This is a list of T cell receptor beta chains from one sample in a study of cytomegalovirus exposure and HLA in healthy donors. Measured with immunoSEQ multiplex PCR; TCRdb has only the in-frame clones, and not every one. The sample contains fewer than 70,000 clones, about 95% of which appear only once. Sequenced material: PBMCs. All receptors come from a woman aged 18-30 years in good health and CMV-seropositive. Both conserved end residues are part of each CDR3. The D gene is left open where the match is weak. Clone sizes are given selectively: once, few, many, or a class where the clone is expanded.

clone_size,d_call,v_call,j_call,cdr3_nt,cdr3_aa
NA,NA,TRBV25-1,TRBJ1-1,TGTGCCAGCAGTCCCATGAGGGCCACTGGGAGAACTGAAGCTTTCTTT,CASSPMRATGRTEAFF
NA,TRBD2,TRBV4-3,TRBJ2-1,TGCGCCAGCAGCCAAAGACTAGCGATCCCCAATGAGCAGTTCTTC,CASSQRLAIPNEQFF
NA,TRBD1,TRBV5-1,TRBJ2-2,TGCGCCAGCAGCTTGAACAGGGGGCCGACGAACACCGGGGAGCTGTTTTTT,CASSLNRGPTNTGELFF
NA,TRBD2,TRBV27,TRBJ2-3,TGTGCCAGCAGTCCACTAGCGGGGAGCACAGATACGCAGTATTTT,CASSPLAGSTDTQYF
NA,NA,TRBV7-9,TRBJ1-1,TGTGCCAGCAGCTTAGGAGGAGGAGTCCCCTCCACTGAAGCTTTCTTT,CASSLGGGVPSTEAFF
NA,TRBD2,TRBV28,TRBJ2-2,TGTGCCAGCTCTAAGAGGCTAGGACTAGCGGGCACTGCGAACACCGGGGAGCTGTTTTTT,CASSKRLGLAGTANTGELFF
NA,TRBD1,TRBV9,TRBJ1-1,TGTGCCAGCAGCGTAGGTAGGGACAGGACGGACACTGAAGCTTTCTTT,CASSVGRDRTDTEAFF
NA,TRBD1,TRBV6-6,TRBJ2-2,TGTGCCAGCAGTTTTACCGGGACAGTCGGGGAGCTGTTTTTT,CASSFTGTVGELFF
NA,TRBD1,TRBV28,TRBJ1-2,TGTGCCAGCAGTCCAGGGACAGGGCAGAAGGGTGGCTACACCTTC,CASSPGTGQKGGYTF
NA,NA,TRBV11-2,TRBJ2-7,TGTGCCAGCAGCTTAGCGTACGAGCAGTACTTC,CASSLAYEQYF
NA,NA,TRBV11-2,TRBJ1-1,TGTGCCAGCAGCTCAGGCCCCAAAGAGAACACTGAAGCTTTCTTT,CASSSGPKENTEAFF
NA,TRBD1,TRBV5-1,TRBJ2-3,TGCGCCAGCAGACCGACAGGGCTTAGCACAGATACGCAGTATTTT,CASRPTGLSTDTQYF
NA,NA,TRBV5-5,TRBJ2-5,TGTGCCAGCAGCTTTCTCGCAGGGCAAGAGACCCAGTACTTC,CASSFLAGQETQYF
NA,NA,TRBV27,TRBJ1-5,TGTGCCAGCAGTTTTGGGAGTAGCAATCAGCCCCAGCATTTT,CASSFGSSNQPQHF
NA,TRBD2,TRBV11-1,TRBJ2-2,TGTGCCAGCAGCTTACGGCTGGCGGGAGGGAGGAATGGGGAGCTGTTTTTT,CASSLRLAGGRNGELFF
NA,NA,TRBV7-9,TRBJ2-5,TGTGCCAGCAGCTCCATCTACAGGGCCGAGACCCAGTACTTC,CASSSIYRAETQYF
NA,TRBD1,TRBV11-2,TRBJ1-1,TGTGCCAGCAGCTCGACGGGGGACAGGGAGGTTGAAGCTTTCTTT,CASSSTGDREVEAFF
NA,NA,TRBV30,TRBJ2-1,TGTGCCTGGAGTGCCTGGGGGGACCATCTCTCCTACAATGAGCAGTTCTTC,CAWSAWGDHLSYNEQFF
NA,TRBD1,TRBV6-1,TRBJ2-1,TGTGCCAGCGGGGACAGGGGTCTCCACAATGAGCAGTTCTTC,CASGDRGLHNEQFF
NA,NA,TRBV2,TRBJ2-7,TGTGCCAGCAGAGGGACACAGTCCTACGAGCAGTACTTC,CASRGTQSYEQYF
few,NA,TRBV6-6,TRBJ1-1,TGTGCCAGCAGTCCCACAGGGATGAACACTGAAGCTTTCTTT,CASSPTGMNTEAFF
NA,NA,TRBV7-9,TRBJ1-3,TGTGCCAGCAGCACCGGACAGAGCCCCTCTGGAAACACCATATATTTT,CASSTGQSPSGNTIYF
once,NA,TRBV12-5,TRBJ1-1,TGTGCTAGTGGTTCTGGCAGGGAAGCTTTCTTT,CASGSGREAFF
NA,TRBD2,TRBV11-2,TRBJ2-1,TGTGCCAGCAGCTTAGGACTAGCGGGTTCCTACAATGAGCAGTTCTTC,CASSLGLAGSYNEQFF
once,NA,TRBV27,TRBJ2-1,TGTGCCAGCAGTTTATACGGTCCGAGCTCCTACAATGAGCAGTTCTTC,CASSLYGPSSYNEQFF
NA,TRBD2,TRBV11-2,TRBJ2-7,TGTGCCAGCAGCAGATTAGCGGGGCAATACGAGCAGTACTTC,CASSRLAGQYEQYF
NA,NA,TRBV5-4,TRBJ1-5,TGTGCCAGCAGCTTCCACAGGGCGGCGCAGCCCCAGCATTTT,CASSFHRAAQPQHF
NA,TRBD1,TRBV7-6,TRBJ1-4,TGTGCCAGCAGCTTCGGTACAGGGGGCTTTGAAAAACTGTTTTTT,CASSFGTGGFEKLFF
NA,NA,TRBV5-1,TRBJ1-1,TGCGCCAGCAGCCTCCGGGACACTCACACTGAAGCTTTCTTT,CASSLRDTHTEAFF